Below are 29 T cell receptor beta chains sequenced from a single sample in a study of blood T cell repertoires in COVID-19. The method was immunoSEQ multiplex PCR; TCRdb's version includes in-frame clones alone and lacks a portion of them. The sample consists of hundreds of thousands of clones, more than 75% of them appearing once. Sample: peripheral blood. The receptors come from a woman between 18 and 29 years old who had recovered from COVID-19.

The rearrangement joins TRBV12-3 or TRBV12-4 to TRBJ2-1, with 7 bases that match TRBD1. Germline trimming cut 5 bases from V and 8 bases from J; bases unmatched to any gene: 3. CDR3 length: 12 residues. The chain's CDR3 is CASSQTGYEQFF. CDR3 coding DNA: TGTGCCAGCAGTCAGACAGGGTATGAGCAGTTCTTC.

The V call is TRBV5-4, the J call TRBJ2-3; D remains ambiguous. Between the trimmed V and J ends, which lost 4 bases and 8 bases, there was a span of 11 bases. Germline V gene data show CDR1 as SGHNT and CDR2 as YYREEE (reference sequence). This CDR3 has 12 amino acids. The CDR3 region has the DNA TGTGCCAGCAGCCCGGGTATAGGTACGCAGTATTTT. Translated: CASSPGIGTQYF.

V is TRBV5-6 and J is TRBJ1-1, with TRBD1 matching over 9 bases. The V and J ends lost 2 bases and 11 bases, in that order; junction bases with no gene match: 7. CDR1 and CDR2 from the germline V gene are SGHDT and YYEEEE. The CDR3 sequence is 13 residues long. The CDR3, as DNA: TGTGCCAGCAGCTTTACAGGGGGCATCAGTGCTTTCTTT. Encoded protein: CASSFTGGISAFF. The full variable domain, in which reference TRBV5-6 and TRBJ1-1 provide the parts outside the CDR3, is DAGVTQSPTHLIKTRGQQVTLRCSPKSGHDTVSWYQQALGQGPQFIFQYYEEEERQRGNFPDRFSGHQFPNYSSELNVNALLLGDSALYLCASSFTGGISAFFGQGTRLTVV.

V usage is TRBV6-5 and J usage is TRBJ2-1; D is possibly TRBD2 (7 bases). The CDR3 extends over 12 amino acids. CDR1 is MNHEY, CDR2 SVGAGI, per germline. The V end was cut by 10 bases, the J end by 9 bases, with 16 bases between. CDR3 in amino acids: CATSGGRGEQFF. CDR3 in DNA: TGTGCCACCTCCGGGGGGCGCGGTGAGCAGTTCTTC.

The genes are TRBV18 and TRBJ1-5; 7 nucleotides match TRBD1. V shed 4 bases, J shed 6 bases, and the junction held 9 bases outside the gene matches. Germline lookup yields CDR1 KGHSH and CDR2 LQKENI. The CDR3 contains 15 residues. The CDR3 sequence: CASSQRGQKGQPQHF. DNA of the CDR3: TGTGCCAGCTCACAAAGGGGGCAGAAGGGTCAGCCCCAGCATTTT.

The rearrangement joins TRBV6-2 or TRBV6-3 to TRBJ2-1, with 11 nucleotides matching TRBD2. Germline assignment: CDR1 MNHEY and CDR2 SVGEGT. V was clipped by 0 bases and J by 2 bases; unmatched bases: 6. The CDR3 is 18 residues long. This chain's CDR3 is CASSYSASGRFTYNEQFF. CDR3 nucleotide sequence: TGTGCCAGCAGTTACTCGGCTAGCGGGAGGTTTACCTACAATGAGCAGTTCTTC.

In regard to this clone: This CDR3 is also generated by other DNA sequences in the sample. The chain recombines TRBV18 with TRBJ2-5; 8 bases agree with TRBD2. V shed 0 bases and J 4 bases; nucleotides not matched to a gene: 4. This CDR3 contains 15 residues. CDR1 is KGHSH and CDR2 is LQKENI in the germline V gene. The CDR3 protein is CASSPPGRAGETQYF. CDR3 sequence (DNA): TGTGCCAGCTCACCACCCGGGAGGGCCGGAGAGACCCAGTACTTC.

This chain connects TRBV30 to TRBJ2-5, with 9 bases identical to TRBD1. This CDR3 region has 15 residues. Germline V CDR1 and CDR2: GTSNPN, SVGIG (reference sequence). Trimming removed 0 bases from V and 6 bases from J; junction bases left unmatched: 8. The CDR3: CAWSVRDRVSKTQYF. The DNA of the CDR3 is TGTGCCTGGAGTGTCCGGGACAGGGTCTCTAAGACCCAGTACTTC.

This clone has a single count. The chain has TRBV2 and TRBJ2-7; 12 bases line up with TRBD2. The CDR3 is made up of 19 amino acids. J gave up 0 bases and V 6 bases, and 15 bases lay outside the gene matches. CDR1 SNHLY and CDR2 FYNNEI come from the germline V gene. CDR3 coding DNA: TGTGCCAGCAGCCCAGGACAGGGGTTGACTAGCGGGAGCTCCTACGAGCAGTACGTC. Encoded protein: CASSPGQGLTSGSSYEQYV.

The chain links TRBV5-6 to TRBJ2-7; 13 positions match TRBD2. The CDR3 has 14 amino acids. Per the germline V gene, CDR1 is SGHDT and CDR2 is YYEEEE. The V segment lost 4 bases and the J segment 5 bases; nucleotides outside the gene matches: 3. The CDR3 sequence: CASSPGLAGNEQYV. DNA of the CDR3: TGTGCCAGCAGCCCGGGACTAGCGGGAAACGAGCAGTACGTC.

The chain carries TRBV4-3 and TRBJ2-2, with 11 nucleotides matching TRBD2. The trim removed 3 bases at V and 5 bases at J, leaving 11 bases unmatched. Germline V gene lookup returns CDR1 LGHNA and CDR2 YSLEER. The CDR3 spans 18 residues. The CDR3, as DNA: TGCGCCAGCAGCCATGGACTTAGCGGGAGGGCCGGGACCGGGGAGCTGTTTTTT. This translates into CASSHGLSGRAGTGELFF.

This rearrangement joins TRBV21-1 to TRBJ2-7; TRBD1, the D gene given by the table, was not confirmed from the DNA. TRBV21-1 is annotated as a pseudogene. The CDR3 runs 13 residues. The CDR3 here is CASSNSPSYEQYV. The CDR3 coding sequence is TGTGCCAGCAGCAATTCACCCAGCTACGAGCAGTACGTC.

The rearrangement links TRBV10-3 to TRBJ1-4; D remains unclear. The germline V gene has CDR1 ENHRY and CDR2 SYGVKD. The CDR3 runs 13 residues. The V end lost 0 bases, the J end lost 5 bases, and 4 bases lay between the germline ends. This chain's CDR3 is CAISESSNEKLFF. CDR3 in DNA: TGTGCCATCAGTGAGTCGTCGAATGAAAAACTGTTTTTT.

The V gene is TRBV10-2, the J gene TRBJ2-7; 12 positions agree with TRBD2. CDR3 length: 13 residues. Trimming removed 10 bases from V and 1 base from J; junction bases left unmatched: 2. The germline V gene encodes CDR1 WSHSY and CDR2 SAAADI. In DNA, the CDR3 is TGCGCCACCGGACTAGCGGGGTCCTACGAGCAGTACGTC. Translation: CATGLAGSYEQYV.

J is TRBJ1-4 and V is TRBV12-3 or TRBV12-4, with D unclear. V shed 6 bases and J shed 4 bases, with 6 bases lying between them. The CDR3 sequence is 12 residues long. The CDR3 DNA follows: TGTGCCAGCAGCTATGATAATGAAAAACTGTTTTTT. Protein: CASSYDNEKLFF.

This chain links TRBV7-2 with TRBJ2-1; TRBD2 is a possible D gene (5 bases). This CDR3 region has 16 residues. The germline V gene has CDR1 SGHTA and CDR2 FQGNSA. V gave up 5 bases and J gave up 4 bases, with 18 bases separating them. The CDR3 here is CASSHPPGNRYNEQFF. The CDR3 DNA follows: TGTGCCAGCAGCCACCCCCCGGGAAATCGTTACAATGAGCAGTTCTTC.

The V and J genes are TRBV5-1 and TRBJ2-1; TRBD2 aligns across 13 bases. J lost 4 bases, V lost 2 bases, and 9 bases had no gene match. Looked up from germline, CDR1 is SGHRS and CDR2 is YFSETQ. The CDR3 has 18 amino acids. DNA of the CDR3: TGCGCCAGCAGCTTATTCTCCGGGACTAGCGGGGCTTACAATGAGCAGTTCTTC. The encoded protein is CASSLFSGTSGAYNEQFF.

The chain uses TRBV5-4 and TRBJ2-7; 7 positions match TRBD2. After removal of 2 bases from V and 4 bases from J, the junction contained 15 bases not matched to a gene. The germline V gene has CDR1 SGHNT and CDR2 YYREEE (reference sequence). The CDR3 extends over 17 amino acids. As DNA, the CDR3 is TGTGCCAGCAGCTTTCGGAGGGAAGCGGGAACATTTTACGAGCAGTACGTC. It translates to CASSFRREAGTFYEQYV.

CDR3 bases: TGTGCCAGTACCCGAAGAGAAGGACTAGCGGGAGGGCCCTGGGAGCAGTTCTTC. It is translated as CASTRREGLAGGPWEQFF. The rearrangement uses TRBV19 and TRBJ2-1, with 15 bases aligning to TRBD2. The germline CDR1 and CDR2 sequences are LNHDA and SQIVND (reference sequence). V lost 7 bases and J lost 10; bases outside the gene matches: 17. The CDR3 is 18 amino acids.

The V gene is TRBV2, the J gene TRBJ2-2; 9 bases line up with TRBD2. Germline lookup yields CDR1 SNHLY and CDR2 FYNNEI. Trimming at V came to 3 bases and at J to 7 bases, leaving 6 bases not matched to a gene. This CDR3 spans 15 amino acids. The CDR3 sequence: CASSEVAGASGELFF. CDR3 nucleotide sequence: TGTGCCAGCAGTGAGGTAGCGGGAGCCAGCGGGGAGCTGTTTTTT.

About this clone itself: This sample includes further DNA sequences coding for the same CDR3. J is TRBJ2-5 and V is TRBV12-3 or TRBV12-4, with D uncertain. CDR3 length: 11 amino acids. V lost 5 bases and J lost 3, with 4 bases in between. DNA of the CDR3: TGTGCCAGCAGTCGGGAAGAGACCCAGTACTTC. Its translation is CASSREETQYF.

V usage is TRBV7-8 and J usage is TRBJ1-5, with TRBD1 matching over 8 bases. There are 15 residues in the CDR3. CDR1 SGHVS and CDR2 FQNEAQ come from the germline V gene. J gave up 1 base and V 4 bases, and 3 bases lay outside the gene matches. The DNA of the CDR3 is TGTGCCAGCAGCTCGACAGGGGAAAGCAATCAGCCCCAGCATTTT. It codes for CASSSTGESNQPQHF.

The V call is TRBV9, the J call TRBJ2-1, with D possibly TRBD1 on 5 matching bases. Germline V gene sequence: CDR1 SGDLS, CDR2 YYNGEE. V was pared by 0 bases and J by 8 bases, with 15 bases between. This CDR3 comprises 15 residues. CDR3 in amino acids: CASSVATGARDEQFF. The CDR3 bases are TGTGCCAGCAGCGTAGCTACAGGAGCCCGAGATGAGCAGTTCTTC.

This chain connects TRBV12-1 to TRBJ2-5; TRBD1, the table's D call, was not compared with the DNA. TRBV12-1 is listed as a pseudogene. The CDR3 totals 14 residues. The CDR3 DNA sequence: TGTGCCAGCAGCTTAGGACAGCAGGAAGAGACCCAGTACTTC. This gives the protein CASSLGQQEETQYF.

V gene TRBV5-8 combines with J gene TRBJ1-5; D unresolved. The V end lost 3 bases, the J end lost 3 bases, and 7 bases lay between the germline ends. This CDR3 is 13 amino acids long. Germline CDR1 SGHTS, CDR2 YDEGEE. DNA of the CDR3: TGTGCCAGCAGCTACAGAATCAATCAGCCCCAGCATTTT. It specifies CASSYRINQPQHF.

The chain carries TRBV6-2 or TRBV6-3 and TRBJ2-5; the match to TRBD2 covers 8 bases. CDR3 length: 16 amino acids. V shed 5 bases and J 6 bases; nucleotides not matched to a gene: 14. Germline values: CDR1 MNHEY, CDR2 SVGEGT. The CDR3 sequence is CASSPQLASGRQTQYF. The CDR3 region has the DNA TGTGCCAGCAGTCCCCAGTTAGCCAGCGGGAGACAGACCCAGTACTTC.

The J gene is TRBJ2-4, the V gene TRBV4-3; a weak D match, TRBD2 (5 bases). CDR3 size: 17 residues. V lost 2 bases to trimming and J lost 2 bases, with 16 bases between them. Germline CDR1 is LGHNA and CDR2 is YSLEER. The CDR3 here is CASSQLAPEGSKNIQYF. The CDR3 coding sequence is TGCGCCAGCAGCCAATTGGCTCCTGAGGGCTCCAAAAACATTCAGTACTTC.

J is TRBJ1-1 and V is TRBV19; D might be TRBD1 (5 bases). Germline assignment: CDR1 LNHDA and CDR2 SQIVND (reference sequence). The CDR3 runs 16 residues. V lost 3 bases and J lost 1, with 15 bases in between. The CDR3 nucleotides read TGTGCCAGTAGTATTGCGGAGGGGCGCGGGAACACTGAAGCTTTCTTT. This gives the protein CASSIAEGRGNTEAFF.

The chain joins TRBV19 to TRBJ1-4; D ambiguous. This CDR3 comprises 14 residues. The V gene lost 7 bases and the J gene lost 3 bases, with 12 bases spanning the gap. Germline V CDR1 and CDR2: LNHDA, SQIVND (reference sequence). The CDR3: CASMGWEANEKLFF. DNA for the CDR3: TGTGCCAGTATGGGTTGGGAGGCTAATGAAAAACTGTTTTTT.